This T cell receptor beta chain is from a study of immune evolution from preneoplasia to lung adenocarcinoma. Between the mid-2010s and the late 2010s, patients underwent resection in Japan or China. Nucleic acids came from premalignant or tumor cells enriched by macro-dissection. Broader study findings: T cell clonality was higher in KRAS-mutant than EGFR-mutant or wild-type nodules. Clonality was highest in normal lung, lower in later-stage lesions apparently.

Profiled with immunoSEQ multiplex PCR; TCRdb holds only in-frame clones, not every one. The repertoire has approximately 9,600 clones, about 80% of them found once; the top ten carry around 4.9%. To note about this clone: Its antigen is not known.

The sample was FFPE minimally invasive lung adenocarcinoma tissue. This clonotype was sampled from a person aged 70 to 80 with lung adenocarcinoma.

Here the CDR3 reads CASSVGVGSSYEQYF. The CDR3 DNA follows: TGTGCCAGCAGCGTAGGTGTGGGAAGTTCCTACGAGCAGTACTTC. The V call is TRBV9, the J call TRBJ2-7; no clear D gene. The CDR3 consists of 15 residues. CDR1 is SGDLS, CDR2 YYNGEE, per germline. The ends were cut back, 0 bases at V and 1 base at J, with 11 bases in the middle.